A selection of T cell receptor beta chains follows, all from one sample in a study of cytomegalovirus exposure and HLA in healthy donors. Data came from immunoSEQ multiplex PCR; TCRdb stores just in-frame clones and leaves some out. The sample has around 200,000 clones. Material: PBMCs. The receptors shown here come from a girl aged 2-10 years in good health and CMV-seropositive. CDR3s include the opening cysteine and the closing phenylalanine or tryptophan. Fields, in order: D gene, V gene, J gene, CDR3 DNA, CDR3 protein. D genes are given only for firm matches.

d_call: NA
v_call: TRBV13
j_call: TRBJ2-7
cdr3_nt: TGTGCCAGCAGCTCAACAGATTTGGATAACTACGAGCAGTACTTC
cdr3_aa: CASSSTDLDNYEQYF

d_call: TRBD2
v_call: TRBV11-2
j_call: TRBJ2-1
cdr3_nt: TGTGCCAGCAGCTTAGCCCCGCGGGAGGTCGTCCACAATGAGCAGTTCTTC
cdr3_aa: CASSLAPREVVHNEQFF

d_call: NA
v_call: TRBV28
j_call: TRBJ2-6
cdr3_nt: TGTGCCAGCAGTTCACAGGATCTTACCGCGTCTGGGGCCAACGTCCTGACTTTC
cdr3_aa: CASSSQDLTASGANVLTF

d_call: NA
v_call: TRBV25-1
j_call: TRBJ2-1
cdr3_nt: TGTGCCAGCAGTGATCATTATGAGCAGTTCTTC
cdr3_aa: CASSDHYEQFF

d_call: NA
v_call: TRBV6-4
j_call: TRBJ1-5
cdr3_nt: TGTGCCAGCAGTGTCAGCGGAGAGCCCAATCAGCCCCAGCATTTT
cdr3_aa: CASSVSGEPNQPQHF

d_call: NA
v_call: TRBV28
j_call: TRBJ2-1
cdr3_nt: TGTGCCAGCAGTTTTGGAGGGGGCCATATCCCCAATAACGTATACAATGAGCAGTTCTTC
cdr3_aa: CASSFGGGHIPNNVYNEQFF

d_call: NA
v_call: TRBV2
j_call: TRBJ1-4
cdr3_nt: TGTGCCAGCAGTGATGCTGGTCTTAGAGAAAAACTGTTTTTT
cdr3_aa: CASSDAGLREKLFF

d_call: NA
v_call: TRBV28
j_call: TRBJ1-1
cdr3_nt: TGTGCCAGCAGCAATGGGCCAGGACAGTCTTCTGAAGCTTTCTTT
cdr3_aa: CASSNGPGQSSEAFF

d_call: TRBD1
v_call: TRBV7-9
j_call: TRBJ2-7
cdr3_nt: TGTGCCAGCAGCTTCGGACAGGTAATTGACTACGAGCAGTACTTC
cdr3_aa: CASSFGQVIDYEQYF

d_call: TRBD2
v_call: TRBV18
j_call: TRBJ2-2
cdr3_nt: TGTGCCAGCTCACGACGGACTAGCGGGAGCGCGAACACCGGGGAGCTGTTTTTT
cdr3_aa: CASSRRTSGSANTGELFF

d_call: NA
v_call: TRBV5-1
j_call: TRBJ1-1
cdr3_nt: TGCGCCAGCAGTCAGGGACAGAACACTGAAGCTTTCTTT
cdr3_aa: CASSQGQNTEAFF

d_call: NA
v_call: TRBV2
j_call: TRBJ1-2
cdr3_nt: TGTGCCAGCAGTGAAGGAGACAGACTGGGGAACTATGGCTACACCTTC
cdr3_aa: CASSEGDRLGNYGYTF

d_call: TRBD2
v_call: TRBV4-1
j_call: TRBJ2-5
cdr3_nt: TGCGCCAGCAGCCAAGGGGAGGGGGAGACCCAGTACTTC
cdr3_aa: CASSQGEGETQYF

d_call: NA
v_call: TRBV27
j_call: TRBJ2-7
cdr3_nt: TGTGCCAGCAGCCTGATTCGGGGGATCACCTACGAGCAGTACTTC
cdr3_aa: CASSLIRGITYEQYF

d_call: TRBD1
v_call: TRBV29-1
j_call: TRBJ1-2
cdr3_nt: TGCAGCGTTGAAGGGGTAGGACAGGGAAACTATGGCTACACCTTC
cdr3_aa: CSVEGVGQGNYGYTF

d_call: TRBD1
v_call: TRBV7-9
j_call: TRBJ2-4
cdr3_nt: TGTGCCAGCAGCTCGTACTCCGGGACAGGGGAAAAAGCCAAAAACATTCAGTACTTC
cdr3_aa: CASSSYSGTGEKAKNIQYF

d_call: TRBD2
v_call: TRBV5-1
j_call: TRBJ2-7
cdr3_nt: TGCGCCAGCAGCTTGGCCACGCCAGGGGGCGAACTAGCGGGACCCTACGAGCAGTACTTC
cdr3_aa: CASSLATPGGELAGPYEQYF

d_call: NA
v_call: TRBV28
j_call: TRBJ1-1
cdr3_nt: TGTGCCACCGAGGTAATGAACACTGAAGCTTTCTTT
cdr3_aa: CATEVMNTEAFF

d_call: TRBD1
v_call: TRBV28
j_call: TRBJ1-2
cdr3_nt: TGTGCCAGCAGTTTTTTGTACCCTGAATGGACAGGGGATGGCTACACCTTC
cdr3_aa: CASSFLYPEWTGDGYTF

d_call: NA
v_call: TRBV29-1
j_call: TRBJ2-7
cdr3_nt: TGCAGCGCGCGAAAACAGGGAACCTACGAGCAGTACTTC
cdr3_aa: CSARKQGTYEQYF

d_call: TRBD2
v_call: TRBV9
j_call: TRBJ2-7
cdr3_nt: TGTGCCAGCAGCGCGGGCGGACTAGCTCATTCCTACGAGCAGTACTTC
cdr3_aa: CASSAGGLAHSYEQYF

d_call: NA
v_call: TRBV19
j_call: TRBJ1-2
cdr3_nt: TGTGCCAGTAGTACCAGACAGCCCCAACCCTCTTATGGCTACACCTTC
cdr3_aa: CASSTRQPQPSYGYTF

d_call: NA
v_call: TRBV30
j_call: TRBJ1-1
cdr3_nt: TGTGCCTGGCAATTAAGGAGCACTGAAGCTTTCTTT
cdr3_aa: CAWQLRSTEAFF

d_call: TRBD1
v_call: TRBV6-5
j_call: TRBJ1-1
cdr3_nt: TGTGCCAGCAGGGCACAGGGGGGTTTGCGCACTGAAGCTTTCTTT
cdr3_aa: CASRAQGGLRTEAFF

d_call: NA
v_call: TRBV18
j_call: TRBJ2-7
cdr3_nt: TGTGCCAGCTCACCAAATACCCCCGGGGGGCCGGTTTACGAGCAGTACTTC
cdr3_aa: CASSPNTPGGPVYEQYF

d_call: NA
v_call: TRBV6-1
j_call: TRBJ1-2
cdr3_nt: TGTGCCAGCTTAGCTAACTATGGCTACACCTTC
cdr3_aa: CASLANYGYTF

d_call: TRBD2
v_call: TRBV2
j_call: TRBJ2-1
cdr3_nt: TGTGCCAGCAGCCAGGCTAGCGGATTCTCCTACAATGAGCAGTTCTTC
cdr3_aa: CASSQASGFSYNEQFF

d_call: NA
v_call: TRBV6-5
j_call: TRBJ1-1
cdr3_nt: TGTGCCAGCAGAATGGCCCTACAGTGGAACACTGAAGCTTTCTTT
cdr3_aa: CASRMALQWNTEAFF

d_call: TRBD2
v_call: TRBV28
j_call: TRBJ2-3
cdr3_nt: TGTGCCAGCAGTTTAAGCGGGAGTACGCAGTATTTT
cdr3_aa: CASSLSGSTQYF

d_call: TRBD1
v_call: TRBV7-8
j_call: TRBJ1-1
cdr3_nt: TGTGCCAGCAGCCCGCGGACAGGAGCGAACACTGAAGCTTTCTTT
cdr3_aa: CASSPRTGANTEAFF

d_call: TRBD1
v_call: TRBV9
j_call: TRBJ2-5
cdr3_nt: TGTGCCAGCAGCAATACAGGGGGTAGTTCACAAGAGACCCAGTACTTC
cdr3_aa: CASSNTGGSSQETQYF

d_call: NA
v_call: TRBV28
j_call: TRBJ2-1
cdr3_nt: TGTGCCAGCAGTTTGATGGCGGGACCTTCCTTTTGGTACAATGAGCAGTTCTTC
cdr3_aa: CASSLMAGPSFWYNEQFF

d_call: NA
v_call: TRBV28
j_call: TRBJ1-5
cdr3_nt: TGTGCCAGCATTACTAGGGGGGGTAACAATCAGCCCCAGCATTTT
cdr3_aa: CASITRGGNNQPQHF

d_call: NA
v_call: TRBV2
j_call: TRBJ2-3
cdr3_nt: TGTGCCAGCAGTGAAAAGGACTTCACAACAGATACGCAGTATTTT
cdr3_aa: CASSEKDFTTDTQYF

d_call: TRBD2
v_call: TRBV28
j_call: TRBJ2-5
cdr3_nt: TGTGCCAGCTGCACCGGGCTAGCGGGAGTTGAGACCCAGTACTTC
cdr3_aa: CASCTGLAGVETQYF

d_call: NA
v_call: TRBV5-4
j_call: TRBJ2-4
cdr3_nt: TGTGCCAGCAGCTCCAACGCCGGGACATCGATAGCCAAAAACATTCAGTACTTC
cdr3_aa: CASSSNAGTSIAKNIQYF

d_call: TRBD2
v_call: TRBV6-1
j_call: TRBJ2-7
cdr3_nt: TGTGCCTACGGGGCGGGGGCCTACGAGCAGTACTTC
cdr3_aa: CAYGAGAYEQYF

d_call: TRBD1
v_call: TRBV7-2
j_call: TRBJ1-1
cdr3_nt: TGTGCCAGCAGCCGAAGAAACCGAAGTGACAGGGAAGTGACTGAAGCTTTCTTT
cdr3_aa: CASSRRNRSDREVTEAFF

d_call: NA
v_call: TRBV27
j_call: TRBJ2-4
cdr3_nt: TGTGCCAGCAGTCTTTCGGTAGCCAAAAACATTCAGTACTTC
cdr3_aa: CASSLSVAKNIQYF

d_call: NA
v_call: TRBV29-1
j_call: TRBJ2-1
cdr3_nt: TGCAGCGCGGGGACTTTCTCCTACAATGAGCAGCTCTTC
cdr3_aa: CSAGTFSYNEQLF

d_call: TRBD2
v_call: TRBV11-2
j_call: TRBJ2-1
cdr3_nt: TGTGCCAGCAGCTTACCTAGCGGTACCTCCTACAATGAGCAGTTCTTC
cdr3_aa: CASSLPSGTSYNEQFF

d_call: NA
v_call: TRBV5-4
j_call: TRBJ2-3
cdr3_nt: TGTGCCAGCAGCTTTGGGACATACGAGGTAGTAGATACGCAGTATTTT
cdr3_aa: CASSFGTYEVVDTQYF

d_call: TRBD2
v_call: TRBV11-2
j_call: TRBJ2-3
cdr3_nt: TGTGCCAGCAGTCTTAGCGGGGCCTCTAGCACAGATACGCAGTATTTT
cdr3_aa: CASSLSGASSTDTQYF

d_call: TRBD2
v_call: TRBV4-2
j_call: TRBJ2-5
cdr3_nt: TGTGCCAGCAGCCAAGATCGGGGGGGGGAGACCCAGTACTTC
cdr3_aa: CASSQDRGGETQYF

d_call: NA
v_call: TRBV5-4
j_call: TRBJ2-2
cdr3_nt: TGTGCCAGCAGCTGGAGGGGATTCGACACCGGGGAGCTGCTTTTT
cdr3_aa: CASSWRGFDTGELLF

d_call: TRBD1
v_call: TRBV6-6
j_call: TRBJ2-3
cdr3_nt: TGTGCCAGCAGTTACGGTTTGGCAGGGGGCAGGGATACGCAGTATTTT
cdr3_aa: CASSYGLAGGRDTQYF

d_call: NA
v_call: TRBV2
j_call: TRBJ1-2
cdr3_nt: TGTGCCAGCAGTGAATATATCTATGGCTACACCTTC
cdr3_aa: CASSEYIYGYTF

d_call: NA
v_call: TRBV19
j_call: TRBJ2-2
cdr3_nt: TGTGCCACCGACAGGCGAGGGGGGGAGGGGAACACCGGGGAGCTGTTTTTT
cdr3_aa: CATDRRGGEGNTGELFF

d_call: NA
v_call: TRBV2
j_call: TRBJ1-5
cdr3_nt: TGTGCCAGCAGCCACTCGGGGGGGGACAATCAGCCCCAGCATTTT
cdr3_aa: CASSHSGGDNQPQHF

d_call: NA
v_call: TRBV28
j_call: TRBJ1-2
cdr3_nt: TGTGCCAGCACCGCCCCGCGGGTCGAAGGTAACTATGGCTACACCTTC
cdr3_aa: CASTAPRVEGNYGYTF

d_call: NA
v_call: TRBV11-3
j_call: TRBJ2-3
cdr3_nt: TGTGCCAGCAGCTTTAGCGGCACAGATACACAGTATTTT
cdr3_aa: CASSFSGTDTQYF

d_call: TRBD2
v_call: TRBV5-6
j_call: TRBJ2-5
cdr3_nt: TGTGCCAGCAGCTTGGCTGCGGGAGTGGTAGAGACCCAGTACTTC
cdr3_aa: CASSLAAGVVETQYF

d_call: TRBD1
v_call: TRBV5-1
j_call: TRBJ1-4
cdr3_nt: TGCGCCAGCAGTCCCTCGACAGGGAACAATGAAAAACTGTTTTTT
cdr3_aa: CASSPSTGNNEKLFF

d_call: NA
v_call: TRBV7-2
j_call: TRBJ2-7
cdr3_nt: TGTGCCAGCAGCTTCCAGGACGAGCAGTACTTC
cdr3_aa: CASSFQDEQYF

d_call: NA
v_call: TRBV7-6
j_call: TRBJ2-7
cdr3_nt: TGTGCCAGCAGTTTCGGGGGTTTGGTTTACGAGCAGTACTTC
cdr3_aa: CASSFGGLVYEQYF

d_call: TRBD1
v_call: TRBV7-2
j_call: TRBJ1-2
cdr3_nt: TGTGCCAGCAGAGGACAGGGGATCTATGGCTACACCTTC
cdr3_aa: CASRGQGIYGYTF

d_call: TRBD1
v_call: TRBV2
j_call: TRBJ1-2
cdr3_nt: TGTGCCAGCAGTAGGACAGGGGGCGACTATGGCTACACCTTC
cdr3_aa: CASSRTGGDYGYTF